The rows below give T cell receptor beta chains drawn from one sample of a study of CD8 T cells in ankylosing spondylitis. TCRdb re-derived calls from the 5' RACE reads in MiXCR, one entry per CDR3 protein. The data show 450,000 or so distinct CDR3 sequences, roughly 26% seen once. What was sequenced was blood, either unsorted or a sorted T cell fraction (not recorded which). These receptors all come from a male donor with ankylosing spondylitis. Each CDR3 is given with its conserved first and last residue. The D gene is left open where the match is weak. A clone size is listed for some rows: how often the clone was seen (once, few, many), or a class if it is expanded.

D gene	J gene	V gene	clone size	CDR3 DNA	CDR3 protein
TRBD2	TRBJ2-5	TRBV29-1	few	TGCAGCGTTGTCCCTAGCGGAAGGACCCAAGAGACCCAGTACTTC	CSVVPSGRTQETQYF
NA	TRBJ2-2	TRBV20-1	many	TGCAGTGCTAGGGGAGGATACACCGGGGAGCTGTTTTTT	CSARGGYTGELFF
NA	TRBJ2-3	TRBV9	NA	TGTGCCAGCAGTCCCGATAGGGTGGGCACAGATACGCAGTATTTT	CASSPDRVGTDTQYF
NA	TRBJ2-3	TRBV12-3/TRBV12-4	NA	TGTGCCAGCAGTTTACCAACCCCGGACAGACCGTGGAGCACAGATACGCAGTATTTT	CASSLPTPDRPWSTDTQYF
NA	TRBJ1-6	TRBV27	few	TGTGCCAGCAGTTTAAGCGGGAGGGGACTGCCCCTCCACTTT	CASSLSGRGLPLHF
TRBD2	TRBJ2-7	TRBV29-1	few	TGCAGCGTATCCCTAGCGGGGGGGGAGCAGTACTTC	CSVSLAGGEQYF
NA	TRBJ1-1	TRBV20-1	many	TGCAGTGCTAGGGTGGGGGCTTTGAACACTGAAGCTTTCTTT	CSARVGALNTEAFF
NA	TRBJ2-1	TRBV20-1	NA	TGCAGTGGCCTCAAGGACATCCGGGGGTACAATGAGCAGTTCTTC	CSGLKDIRGYNEQFF
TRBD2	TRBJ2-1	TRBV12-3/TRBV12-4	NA	TGTGCCAGCAGTTTACAACTAGCGGGAGGGAGAAATGAGCAGTTCTTC	CASSLQLAGGRNEQFF
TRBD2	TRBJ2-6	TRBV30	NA	TGTGCCTGGAGTGGGGGACTAACTGGGGCCAACGTCCTGACTTTC	CAWSGGLTGANVLTF
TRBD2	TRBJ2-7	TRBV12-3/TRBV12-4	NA	TGTGCCAGCACCACAACCCTAGCGGAGGGTTTCTACGAGCAGTACTTC	CASTTTLAEGFYEQYF
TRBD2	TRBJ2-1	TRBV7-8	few	TGTGCCAGCAGCACCCTTAGCGGGAACTCCTACAATGAGCAGTTCTTC	CASSTLSGNSYNEQFF
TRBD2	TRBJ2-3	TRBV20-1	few	TGCAGTGCTAGAGATCCGAGCGGGAGGGGAGATACGCAGTATTTT	CSARDPSGRGDTQYF
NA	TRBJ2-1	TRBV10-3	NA	TGTGCCATCAGTGGGGGGGACACGTACAATGAGCAGTTCTTC	CAISGGDTYNEQFF
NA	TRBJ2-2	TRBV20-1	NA	TGCAGTGCTAGAGTCGTGGACGGGAGATCCCCCGGGGAGCTGTTTTTT	CSARVVDGRSPGELFF
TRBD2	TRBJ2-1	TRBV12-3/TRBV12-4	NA	TGTGCCAGCAGTTTGGGGGCTAGCGGGAGCCCTAGGAGGCAGTTCTTC	CASSLGASGSPRRQFF
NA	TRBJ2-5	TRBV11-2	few	TGTGCCAGCAATATAATTGGAGGGGCGAGGGAGACCCAGTACTTC	CASNIIGGARETQYF
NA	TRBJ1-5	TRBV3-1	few	TGTGCCAGCAGCCAGAGCCCGCTCAATCAGCCCCAGCATTTT	CASSQSPLNQPQHF
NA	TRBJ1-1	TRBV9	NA	TGTGCCAGCAGCGTAGTAAAGGGGGTTGCTTTCTTT	CASSVVKGVAFF
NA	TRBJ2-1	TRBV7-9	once	TGTGCCAGCAGCCCCCCCCTACCAGCCACCTCCTACAATGAGCAGTTCTTC	CASSPPLPATSYNEQFF
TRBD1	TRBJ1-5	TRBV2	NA	TGTGCCAGCAGCGTACAGGGGGCGGGCAATCAGCCCCAGCATTTT	CASSVQGAGNQPQHF
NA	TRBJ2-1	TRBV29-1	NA	TGCAGCGTTAGCAGGGGAGAAAATGAGCAGTTCTTC	CSVSRGENEQFF
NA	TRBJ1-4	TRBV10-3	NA	TGTGCCATCAGTGAAGGGTCAACTAATGAAAAACTGTTTTTT	CAISEGSTNEKLFF
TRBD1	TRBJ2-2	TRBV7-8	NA	TGTGCCAGCAGCTACAGGGGGCATAACGCCGGGGAGCTGTTTTTT	CASSYRGHNAGELFF
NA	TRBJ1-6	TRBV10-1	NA	TGCGCAAGCAGTGAGAGACGAGAAGATTCACCCCTCCACTTT	CASSERREDSPLHF
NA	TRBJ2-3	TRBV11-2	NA	TGTGCCAGCAGCTTAGTCGGGATGGGGAAGGATACGCAGTATTTT	CASSLVGMGKDTQYF
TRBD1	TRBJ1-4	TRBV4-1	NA	TGCGCCAGCAGCCAACGACAGGGGGAGTGGGAAAAACTGTTTTTT	CASSQRQGEWEKLFF
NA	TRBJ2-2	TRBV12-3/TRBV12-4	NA	TGTGCCAGCAGCTTGGTAGGTCCTCCGAACACCGGGGAGCTGTTTTTT	CASSLVGPPNTGELFF
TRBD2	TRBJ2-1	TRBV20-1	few	TGCAGTGCTGCCGGGACTAGCGCTGGTGAGCAGTTCTTC	CSAAGTSAGEQFF
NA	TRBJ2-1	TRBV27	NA	TGTGCCAGCAGTTACGCTCAAGGGATGGAGTTCTTC	CASSYAQGMEFF
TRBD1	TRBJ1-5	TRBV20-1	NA	TGCAGTGCTCTAGTACCCAGGGGGAATCAGCCCCAGCATTTT	CSALVPRGNQPQHF
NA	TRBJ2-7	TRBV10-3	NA	TGTGCCATCAGTGATGAGGGCTACGAGCAGTACTTC	CAISDEGYEQYF
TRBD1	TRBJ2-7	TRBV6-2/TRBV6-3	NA	TGTGCCAGCAGTCACGACAGGGGCTCCTACGAGCAGTACTTC	CASSHDRGSYEQYF
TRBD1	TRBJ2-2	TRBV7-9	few	TGTGCCAGCAGCTTAAGAGGGACAGGGGCGACCGGGGAGCTGTTTTTT	CASSLRGTGATGELFF
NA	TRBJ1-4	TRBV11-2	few	TGTGCCAGCAGCCCGTTGACAGGTAGAGGTGAAAAACTGTTTTTT	CASSPLTGRGEKLFF
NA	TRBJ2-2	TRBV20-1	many	TGCAGTGCTCCCGGCAGGGTAGCCGGGGAGCTGTTTTTT	CSAPGRVAGELFF
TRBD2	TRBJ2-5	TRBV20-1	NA	TGCAGTGCCGCCACTGCTAGCGGGAGTGGCGAGACCCAGTACTTC	CSAATASGSGETQYF
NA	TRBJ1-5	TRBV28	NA	TGTGCCAGCAGTTTCGGTATGACAGGAGCCTATAATCAGCCCCAGCATTTT	CASSFGMTGAYNQPQHF
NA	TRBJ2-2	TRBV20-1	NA	TGCAGTGCTAGAGATAGGGTAACCGGGGAGCTGTTTTTT	CSARDRVTGELFF
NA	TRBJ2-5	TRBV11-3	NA	TGTGCCAGCAGCTCAGCTGGGACCCAGTACTTC	CASSSAGTQYF
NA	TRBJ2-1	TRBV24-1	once	TGTGCCACCAGTGATTTGAACTCGCACAATGAGCAGTTCTTC	CATSDLNSHNEQFF
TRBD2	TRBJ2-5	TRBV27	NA	TGTGCCAGCAGAAAAAGCGGGAGGGTAAAAGAGACCCAGTACTTC	CASRKSGRVKETQYF
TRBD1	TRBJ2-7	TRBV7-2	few	TGTGCCAGCAGCCCCAGACAGGGAGCCTACGAGCAGTACTTC	CASSPRQGAYEQYF